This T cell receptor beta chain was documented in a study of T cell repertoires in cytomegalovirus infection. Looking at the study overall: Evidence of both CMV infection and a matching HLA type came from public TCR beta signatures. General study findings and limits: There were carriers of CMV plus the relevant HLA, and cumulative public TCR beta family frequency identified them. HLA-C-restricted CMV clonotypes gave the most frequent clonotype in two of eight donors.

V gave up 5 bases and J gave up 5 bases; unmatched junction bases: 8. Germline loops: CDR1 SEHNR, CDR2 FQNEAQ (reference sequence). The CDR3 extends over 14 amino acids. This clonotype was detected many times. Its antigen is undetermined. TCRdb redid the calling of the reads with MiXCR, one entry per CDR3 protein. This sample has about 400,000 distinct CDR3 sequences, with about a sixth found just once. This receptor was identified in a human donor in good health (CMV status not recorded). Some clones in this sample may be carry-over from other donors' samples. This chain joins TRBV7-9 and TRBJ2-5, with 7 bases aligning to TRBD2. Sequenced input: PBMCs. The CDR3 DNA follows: TGTGCCAGCAGCCCCTCGACTAGCTCTGAGACCCAGTACTTC. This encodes CASSPSTSSETQYF.